This T cell receptor beta chain was sequenced in a study of human T cells and chemical hapten exposure. A single record per CDR3 protein comes from TCRdb applying MiXCR to the RACE reads. The table lists fewer than 300,000 distinct CDR3 sequences, roughly 7.7% of them singletons, with around 1.2% in the top ten. Time point reported: pre-sensitization, week 0. The treatment denotes: therapeutic diphenylcyclopropenone sensitization with weekly scalp DPC. Researchers sampled blood before each patch test went on. Germline V gene sequence: CDR1 SQVTM, CDR2 ANQGSEA. CDR3 length equals 13 residues. Trimming removed 4 bases at V and 0 bases at J, with 7 bases between.

The V call is TRBV29-1, the J call TRBJ1-3; D is unresolved. The source was whole blood, collected in connection with sensitization to the hapten diphenylcyclopropenone (DPC). The TCR sequence derives from a man between 18 and 29 years old with alopecia areata. Some clones in this sample may be carry-over from other donors' samples. This CDR3 reads CSVGRSSGNTIYF. In DNA form, the CDR3 reads TGCAGCGTTGGGAGGAGCTCTGGAAACACCATATATTTT.